Included here is one TCR beta chain sequence, with context. Its antigen is unidentified. Built from TCR beta cDNA, the libraries had unique molecular identifiers in them. TCRdb re-called the PCR reads through MiXCR, storing one row per CDR3 protein. The table lists under 650,000 distinct CDR3 sequences, about 44% of them singletons. These data originate in a study of post-analysis software for immune sequencing data. Study results and limitations: A few TRBV segments appeared more often in patients than in controls, and TRBV5-6, TRBV5-1 and TRBV20-1 were among these.

The germline gives CDR1 MGHRA, CDR2 YSYEKL. The CDR3 totals 13 residues. V was cut by 3 bases and J by 4 bases, with 9 bases left in between. The clonotype was recovered from a girl aged 10 to 17 with multiple sclerosis. The sample comprised blood. The V gene is TRBV4-1, the J gene TRBJ1-1; no clear D gene. The CDR3 is CASSQVLGTEAFF. The CDR3 DNA follows: TGCGCCAGCAGCCAGGTTTTGGGCACTGAAGCTTTCTTT.